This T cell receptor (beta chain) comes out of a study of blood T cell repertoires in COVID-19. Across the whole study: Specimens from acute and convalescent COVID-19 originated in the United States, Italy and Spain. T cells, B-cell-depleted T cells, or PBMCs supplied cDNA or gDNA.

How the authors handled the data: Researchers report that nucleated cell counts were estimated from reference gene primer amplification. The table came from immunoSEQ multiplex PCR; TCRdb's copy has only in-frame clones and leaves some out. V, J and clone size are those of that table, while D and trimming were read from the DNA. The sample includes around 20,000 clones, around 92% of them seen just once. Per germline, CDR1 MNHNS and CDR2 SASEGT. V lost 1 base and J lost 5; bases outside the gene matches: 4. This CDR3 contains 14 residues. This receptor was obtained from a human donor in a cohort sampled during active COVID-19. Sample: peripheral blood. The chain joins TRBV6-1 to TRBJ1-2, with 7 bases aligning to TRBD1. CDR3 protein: CASSEVRDRYGYTF. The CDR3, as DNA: TGTGCCAGCAGTGAAGTCCGGGACAGATATGGCTACACCTTC.